The present T cell receptor beta chain was sequenced within a study of T cells in localized non-small cell lung cancer. Study-level points and caveats: The study linked higher blood T cell density to longer overall survival. T cell clonality was highest in uninvolved adjacent lung, above tumor.

A remark on this clone: Its antigen is unidentified.

TCRdb's copy holds only in-frame clones and misses some; the assay was immunoSEQ multiplex PCR. Here the sample spans around 94,000 clones, about nine tenths being singletons. The germline V gene encodes CDR1 SGHRS and CDR2 YFSETQ. V lost 0 bases to trimming and J lost 5 bases, with 14 bases between them. The CDR3 spans 15 residues. The rearrangement links TRBV5-1 to TRBJ1-1, with a weak D call TRBD1 (6 bases). The material sequenced was peripheral blood, taken before any cancer treatment. The sequence came from a man between 40 and 69 years old with stage I squamous cell lung carcinoma. As DNA, the CDR3 is TGCGCCAGCAGCTTGGTACCAGGGGAGAAAACTGAAGCTTTCTTT. This codes for CASSLVPGEKTEAFF.